Described below is a single T cell receptor (beta chain) sequence and its context. This entry is derived from a study of blood T cell repertoires in COVID-19. Overall study context: Donors in the United States, Italy and Spain gave samples during acute or convalescent COVID-19. PBMCs, B-cell-depleted T cells, or T cells provided the cDNA or gDNA that made up the material.

In the original analysis: Counts of nucleated cells, estimated from reference gene primer amplification, were obtained. The protocol was immunoSEQ multiplex PCR, while the TCRdb copy is restricted to in-frame clones and leaves out a portion. That table gives V, J and clone size, and the DNA gave D and trimming. The sample contains about 42,000 clones, roughly 89% of which appear only once. V was pared by 5 bases and J by 7 bases, with 8 bases of the junction left unmatched. Germline V gives CDR1 SEHNR, CDR2 FQNEAQ (reference sequence). CDR3 length: 14 residues. The specimen was peripheral blood. This chain connects TRBV7-9 to TRBJ1-5, with 7 bases matching TRBD1. The sequence came from a human donor in a cohort sampled during active COVID-19. For the CDR3, the DNA is TGTGCCAGCAGCCGACAGGGAGTGAACCAGCCCCAGCATTTT. This gives the protein CASSRQGVNQPQHF.